This T cell receptor (beta chain) was captured in a study of OX40 agonist ivuxolimab in advanced cancers. Study-wide findings and caveats: Doses of 0.1 to 3.0 mg/kg were accompanied by clonal expansion of CD4+ and CD8+ blood T cells by week 6. The study did not work out the antigen specificity of the expanded peripheral T cells. On average, CD8+ T cells showed a greater number of expanded clones than CD4+.

TCRdb's copy holds only in-frame clones and misses some; the assay was immunoSEQ multiplex PCR. The sample lists approximately 67,000 clones, around 83% occurring once. About this clone: Its matching antigen is unknown.

The J segment lost 2 bases and the V segment lost 1 base, leaving 4 bases of the junction unmatched. Per germline, CDR1 SGHTA and CDR2 FQGNSA. The CDR3 extends over 15 amino acids. The specimen was CD4+ or CD8+ T cells sorted from blood, collected in a trial of the OX40 agonist ivuxolimab. The rearrangement links TRBV7-2 to TRBJ2-7, with 8 nucleotides matching TRBD1. This receptor was identified in an adult with an advanced solid tumor such as melanoma, head and neck, liver or kidney cancer. The CDR3 DNA is TGTGCCAGCAGCTTAGTCGGACAGGGAACCTACGAGCAGTACTTC. As protein: CASSLVGQGTYEQYF.